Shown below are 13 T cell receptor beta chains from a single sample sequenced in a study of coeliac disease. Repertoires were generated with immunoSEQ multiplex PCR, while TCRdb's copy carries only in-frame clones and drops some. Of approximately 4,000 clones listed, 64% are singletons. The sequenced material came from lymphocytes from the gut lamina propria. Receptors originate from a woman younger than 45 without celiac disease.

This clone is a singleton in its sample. This CDR3 reads CASSLSKNTEAFF. The CDR3 coding sequence is TGTGCCAGCAGCTTAAGCAAGAACACTGAAGCTTTCTTT. The chain employs TRBV5-4 and TRBJ1-1; the D is unclear. This CDR3 has 13 residues. CDR1 is SGHNT and CDR2 is YYREEE in the germline V gene (reference sequence). V was trimmed by 2 bases and J by 1 base, leaving 6 bases between them.

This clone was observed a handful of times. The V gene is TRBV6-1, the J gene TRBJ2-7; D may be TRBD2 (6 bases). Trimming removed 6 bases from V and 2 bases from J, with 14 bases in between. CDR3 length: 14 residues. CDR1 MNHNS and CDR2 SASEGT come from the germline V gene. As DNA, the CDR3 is TGTGCCAGCAGCGAGGCCGGCGGGACCTACGAGCAGTACTTC. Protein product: CASSEAGGTYEQYF.

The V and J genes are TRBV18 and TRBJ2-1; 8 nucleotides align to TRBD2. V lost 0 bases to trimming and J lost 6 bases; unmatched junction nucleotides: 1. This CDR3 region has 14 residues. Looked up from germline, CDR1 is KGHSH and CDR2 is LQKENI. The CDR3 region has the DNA TGTGCCAGCTCACCACCCCTAGCGGGCAATGAGCAGTTCTTC. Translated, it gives CASSPPLAGNEQFF. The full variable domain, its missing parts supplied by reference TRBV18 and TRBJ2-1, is NAGVMQNPRHLVRRRGQEARLRCSPMKGHSHVYWYRQLPEEGLKFMVYLQKENIIDESGMPKERFSAEFPKEGPSILRIQQVVRGDSAAYFCASSPPLAGNEQFFGPGTRLTVL.

CDR3 in amino acids: CASSIPSPYEQYF. The CDR3 bases are TGTGCCAGCAGTATCCCCAGTCCCTACGAGCAGTACTTC. V gene TRBV6-1 combines with J gene TRBJ2-7; D gene ambiguous. The CDR3 runs to 13 residues. Germline V lookup: CDR1 MNHNS, CDR2 SASEGT. Trimming left V 5 bases short and J 2 bases short, with 10 bases between.

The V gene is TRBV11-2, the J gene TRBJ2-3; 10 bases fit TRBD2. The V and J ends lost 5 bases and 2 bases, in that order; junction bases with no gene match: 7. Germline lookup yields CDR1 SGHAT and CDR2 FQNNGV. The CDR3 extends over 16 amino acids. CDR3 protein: CASSGPSGGNTDTQYF. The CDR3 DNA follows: TGTGCCAGCAGCGGCCCTAGCGGGGGAAACACAGATACGCAGTATTTT.

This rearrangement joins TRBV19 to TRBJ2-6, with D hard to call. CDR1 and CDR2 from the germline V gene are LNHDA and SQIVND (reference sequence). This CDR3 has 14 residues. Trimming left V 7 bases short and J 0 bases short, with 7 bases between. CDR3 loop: CASTKASGANVLTF. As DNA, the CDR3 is TGTGCCAGTACGAAAGCCTCTGGGGCCAACGTCCTGACTTTC.

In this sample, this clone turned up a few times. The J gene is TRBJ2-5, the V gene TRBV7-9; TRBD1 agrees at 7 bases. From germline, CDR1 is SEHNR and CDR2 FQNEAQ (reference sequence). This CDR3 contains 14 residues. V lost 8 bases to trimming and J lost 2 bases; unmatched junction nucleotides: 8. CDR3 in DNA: TGTGCCAGCCAGACTGTGGACAGGCAAGAGACCCAGTACTTC. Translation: CASQTVDRQETQYF.

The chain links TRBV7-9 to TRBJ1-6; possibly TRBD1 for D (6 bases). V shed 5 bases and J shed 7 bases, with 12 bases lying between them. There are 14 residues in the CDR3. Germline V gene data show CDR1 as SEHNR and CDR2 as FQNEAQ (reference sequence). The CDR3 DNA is TGTGCCAGCAGCCAGGACAGTCTAAATTCACCCCTCCACTTT. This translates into CASSQDSLNSPLHF.

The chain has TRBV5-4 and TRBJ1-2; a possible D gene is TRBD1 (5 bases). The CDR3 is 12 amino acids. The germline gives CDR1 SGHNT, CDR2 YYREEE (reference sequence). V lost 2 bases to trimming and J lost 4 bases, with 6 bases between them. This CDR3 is CASSLGVYGYTF. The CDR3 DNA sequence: TGTGCCAGCAGCTTAGGGGTCTATGGCTACACCTTC.

CDR3 nucleotide sequence: TGCGCCAGCAGTGGGTCAGGAACTAATGAAAAACTGTTTTTT. Protein sequence: CASSGSGTNEKLFF. This sequence joins TRBV5-1 and TRBJ1-4; no firm D call. V was clipped by 5 bases and J by 1 base, with 9 bases between them. The length of the CDR3 is 14 residues. Germline CDR1 is SGHRS and CDR2 is YFSETQ.

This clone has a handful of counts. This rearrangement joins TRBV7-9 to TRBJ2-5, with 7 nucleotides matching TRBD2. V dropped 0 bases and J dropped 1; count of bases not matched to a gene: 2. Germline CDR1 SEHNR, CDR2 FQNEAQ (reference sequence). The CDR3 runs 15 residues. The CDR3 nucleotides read TGTGCCAGCAGCTTAGCGGCTAGCGGCCAAGAGACCCAGTACTTC. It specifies CASSLAASGQETQYF. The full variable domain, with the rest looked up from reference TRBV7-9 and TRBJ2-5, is DTGVSQNPRHKITKRGQNVTFRCDPISEHNRLYWYRQTLGQGPEFLTYFQNEAQLEKSRLLSDRFSAERPKGSFSTLEIQRTEQGDSAMYLCASSLAASGQETQYFGPGTRLLVL.

The CDR3 coding sequence is TGTGCCAGCAGCAAAGAGGCAGCGTATAGCAATCAGCCCCAGCATTTT. Its translation is CASSKEAAYSNQPQHF. The rearrangement uses TRBV21-1 and TRBJ1-5. TRBV21-1 is deemed a pseudogene. The CDR3 runs to 16 residues.

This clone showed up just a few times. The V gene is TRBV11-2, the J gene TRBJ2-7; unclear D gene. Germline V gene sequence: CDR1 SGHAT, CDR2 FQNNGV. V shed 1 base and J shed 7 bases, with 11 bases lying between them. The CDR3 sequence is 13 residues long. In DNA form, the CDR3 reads TGTGCCAGCAGCTTAGCCCCCGGGTGGGAGCAGTACTTC. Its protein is CASSLAPGWEQYF.